The rows below give T cell receptor beta chains drawn from one sample of a study of early T cells in non-severe SARS-CoV-2 infection. Each CDR3 protein is one row after TCRdb ran MiXCR on the 5' RACE reads. The table includes tens of thousands of distinct CDR3 sequences, under 15% detected once. The sequencing sample was made of whole blood. The receptors shown here come from an adult who was a healthcare worker with PCR-confirmed SARS-CoV-2 infection or an uninfected control (not recorded which). Both conserved end residues are part of each CDR3. A D gene is named only where the DNA matches it firmly. For some rows the clone size is stated as once, few or many, or as a class when expanded; others skip it.

j_call v_call clone_size d_call cdr3_aa cdr3_nt
TRBJ1-1 TRBV4-1 many NA CASSQMGSEAFF TGCGCCAGCAGCCAAATGGGCTCTGAGGCTTTCTTT
TRBJ1-3 TRBV2 many NA CASTTEGGNTIYF TGTGCCAGCACCACAGAAGGTGGAAACACCATATATTTT
TRBJ2-1 TRBV7-9 NA NA CASSFGRDLMFF TGTGCCAGCAGCTTCGGGCGGGACCTAATGTTCTTC
TRBJ2-2 TRBV11-2 few NA CASSLWLDDTGELFF TGTGCCAGCAGCTTATGGCTAGATGACACCGGGGAGCTGTTTTTT
TRBJ1-1 TRBV7-9 few NA CASNYGADEAFF TGTGCCAGCAATTACGGGGCGGATGAAGCTTTCTTT
TRBJ2-7 TRBV20-1 once TRBD2 CSTSGSLYEQYF TGCAGTACTAGCGGCAGCCTTTACGAGCAGTACTTC
TRBJ2-7 TRBV7-8 NA NA CASSSGPIFWEQYF TGTGCCAGCAGCTCAGGACCAATCTTTTGGGAGCAGTACTTC
TRBJ1-1 TRBV6-6 few NA CASSYGGIENTEAFF TGTGCCAGCAGTTACGGGGGGATAGAGAACACTGAAGCTTTCTTT
TRBJ2-7 TRBV20-1 few NA CSARNRDPYEQYF TGCAGTGCTAGAAACAGGGACCCCTACGAGCAGTACTTC
TRBJ2-7 TRBV7-9 few NA CASSPGRDTRVEQYF TGTGCCAGCAGCCCGGGCCGGGACACCCGGGTGGAGCAGTACTTC
TRBJ2-1 TRBV27 few TRBD1 CASSLRGFPYNEQFF TGTGCCAGCAGTCTCAGGGGGTTTCCCTACAATGAGCAGTTCTTC
TRBJ1-1 TRBV6-2/TRBV6-3 NA NA CASSYGGYEAFF TGTGCCAGCAGTTACGGAGGCTATGAAGCTTTCTTT
TRBJ2-6 TRBV28 NA TRBD2 CASSSSGGFTGANVLTF TGTGCCAGCAGCTCAAGCGGGGGCTTCACTGGGGCCAACGTCCTGACTTTC
TRBJ1-2 TRBV20-1 few TRBD1 CSATHPRGQGGGYTF TGCAGTGCTACCCACCCCCGAGGACAGGGAGGTGGCTACACCTTC
TRBJ2-2 TRBV20-1 NA NA CSASPGAITGELFF TGCAGTGCTAGCCCAGGGGCCATCACCGGGGAGCTGTTTTTT
TRBJ2-5 TRBV6-2/TRBV6-3 many NA CASSSGGRTETQYF TGTGCCAGCAGTTCCGGGGGAAGGACAGAGACCCAGTACTTC
TRBJ1-4 TRBV28 NA TRBD1 CASSFQGGTNEKLFF TGTGCCAGCAGTTTCCAGGGGGGTACTAATGAAAAACTGTTTTTT
TRBJ2-3 TRBV5-6 NA NA CASSFPRTDTQYF TGTGCCAGCAGCTTTCCAAGAACAGATACGCAGTATTTT
TRBJ2-4 TRBV15 few NA CATSRSGMFAKNIQYF TGTGCCACCAGCAGATCAGGGATGTTCGCCAAAAACATTCAGTACTTC